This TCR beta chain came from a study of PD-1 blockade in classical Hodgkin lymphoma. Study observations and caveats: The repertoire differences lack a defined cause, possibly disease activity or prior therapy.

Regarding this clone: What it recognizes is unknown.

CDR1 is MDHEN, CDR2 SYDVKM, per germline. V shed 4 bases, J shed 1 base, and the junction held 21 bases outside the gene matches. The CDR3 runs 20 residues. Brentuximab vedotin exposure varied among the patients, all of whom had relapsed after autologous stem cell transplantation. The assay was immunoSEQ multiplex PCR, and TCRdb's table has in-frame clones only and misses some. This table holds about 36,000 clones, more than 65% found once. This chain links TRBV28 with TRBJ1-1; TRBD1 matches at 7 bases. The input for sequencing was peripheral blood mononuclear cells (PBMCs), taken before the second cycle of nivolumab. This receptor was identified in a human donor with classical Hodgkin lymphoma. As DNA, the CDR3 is TGTGCCAGCAGTTCTTATAGGATCAAAGACAGGGTGGGACCGAACACTGAAGCTTTCTTT. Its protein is CASSSYRIKDRVGPNTEAFF. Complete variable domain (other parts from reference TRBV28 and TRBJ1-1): DVKVTQSSRYLVKRTGEKVFLECVQDMDHENMFWYRQDPGLGLRLIYFSYDVKMKEKGDIPEGYSVSREKKERFSLILESASTNQTSMYLCASSSYRIKDRVGPNTEAFFGQGTRLTVV.